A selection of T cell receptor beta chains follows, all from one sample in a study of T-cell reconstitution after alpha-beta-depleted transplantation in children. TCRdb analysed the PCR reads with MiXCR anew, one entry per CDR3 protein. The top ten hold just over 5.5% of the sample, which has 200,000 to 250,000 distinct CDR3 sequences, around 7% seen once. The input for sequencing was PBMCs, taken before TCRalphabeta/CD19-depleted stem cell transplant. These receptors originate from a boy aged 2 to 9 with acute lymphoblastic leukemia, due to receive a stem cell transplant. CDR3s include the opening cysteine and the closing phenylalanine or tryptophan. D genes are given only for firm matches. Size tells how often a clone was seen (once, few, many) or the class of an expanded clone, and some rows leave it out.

DNA: TGCAGTGCTAGCGGGGGGGCCGAGACCCAGTACTTC
CDR3: CSASGGAETQYF
size: many
J: TRBJ2-5
D: TRBD2
V: TRBV20-1

DNA: TGTGCCAGCAGCTTAGAACAGGGGTCTACTGAAGCTTTCTTT
CDR3: CASSLEQGSTEAFF
size: many
J: TRBJ1-1
D: TRBD1
V: TRBV11-2

DNA: TGCAGTGCTAGAGGGTGGATGGGGGGGAACACTGAAGCTTTCTTT
CDR3: CSARGWMGGNTEAFF
size: many
J: TRBJ1-1
D: .
V: TRBV20-1

DNA: TGTGCCAGCAGTTACGACCCGGACCCTACATCCTACAATGAGCAGTTCTTC
CDR3: CASSYDPDPTSYNEQFF
size: .
J: TRBJ2-1
D: .
V: TRBV6-5

DNA: TGTGCCAGCAGCTTCAGGACTAGCGGGAGGGGCCTCTTCACAGATACGCAGTATTTT
CDR3: CASSFRTSGRGLFTDTQYF
size: many
J: TRBJ2-3
D: TRBD2
V: TRBV27

DNA: TGTGCCAGCAGTTACCGAGCAGGGCTGAACACTGAAGCTTTCTTT
CDR3: CASSYRAGLNTEAFF
size: few
J: TRBJ1-1
D: .
V: TRBV6-5

DNA: TGTGCCAGCTCGGTTGCGACAGGCACAGATACGCAGTATTTT
CDR3: CASSVATGTDTQYF
size: .
J: TRBJ2-3
D: .
V: TRBV5-4

DNA: TGCAGTTCCGGGGAGGGGGCGAATGCTAACTATGGCTACACCTTC
CDR3: CSSGEGANANYGYTF
size: .
J: TRBJ1-2
D: TRBD1
V: TRBV20-1

DNA: TGCGCCAGCAGAAGAGGGACAGATCGACCATTGAACACTGAAGCTTTCTTT
CDR3: CASRRGTDRPLNTEAFF
size: few
J: TRBJ1-1
D: TRBD1
V: TRBV5-1

DNA: TGCGCCAGCAGCTATCGCGGTGAATACAATGAGCAGTTCTTC
CDR3: CASSYRGEYNEQFF
size: many
J: TRBJ2-1
D: .
V: TRBV5-1

DNA: TGTGCCAGCAGCCCCTTGGGATTAGCGGGAGACAATGAGCAGTTCTTC
CDR3: CASSPLGLAGDNEQFF
size: few
J: TRBJ2-1
D: TRBD2
V: TRBV7-6

DNA: TGTGCCAGCAGTTACATGGGAAAAGAGACCCAGTACTTC
CDR3: CASSYMGKETQYF
size: many
J: TRBJ2-5
D: .
V: TRBV6-2/TRBV6-3